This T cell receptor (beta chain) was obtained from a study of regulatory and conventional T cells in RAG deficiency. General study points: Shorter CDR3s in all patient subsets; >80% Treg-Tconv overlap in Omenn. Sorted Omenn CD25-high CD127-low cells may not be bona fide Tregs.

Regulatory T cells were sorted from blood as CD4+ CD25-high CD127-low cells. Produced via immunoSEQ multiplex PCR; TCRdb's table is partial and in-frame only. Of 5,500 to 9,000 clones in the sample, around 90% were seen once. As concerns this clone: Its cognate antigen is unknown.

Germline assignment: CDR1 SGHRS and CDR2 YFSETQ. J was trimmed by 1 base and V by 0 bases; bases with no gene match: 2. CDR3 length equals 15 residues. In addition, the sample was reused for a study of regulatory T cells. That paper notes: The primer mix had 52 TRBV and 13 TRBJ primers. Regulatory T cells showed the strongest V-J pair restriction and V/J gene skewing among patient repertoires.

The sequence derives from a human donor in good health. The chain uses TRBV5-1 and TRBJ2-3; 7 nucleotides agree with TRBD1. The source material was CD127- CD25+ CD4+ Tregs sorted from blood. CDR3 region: CASSLVGTGTDTQYF. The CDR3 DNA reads TGCGCCAGCAGCTTGGTTGGGACAGGCACAGATACGCAGTATTTT. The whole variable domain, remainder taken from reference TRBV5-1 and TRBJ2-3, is KAGVTQTPRYLIKTRGQQVTLSCSPISGHRSVSWYQQTPGQGLQFLFEYFSETQRNKGNFPGRFSGRQFSNSRSEMNVSTLELGDSALYLCASSLVGTGTDTQYFGPGTRLTVL.